The 16 T cell receptor beta chains given below trace back to one sample, sequenced in a study of blood T cell repertoires in COVID-19. The repertoire was sequenced with immunoSEQ multiplex PCR; TCRdb's copy has only in-frame clones and lacks some. The repertoire has about 190,000 clones, around nine tenths of them found once; the top ten carry about 1.1%. The sequenced sample was peripheral blood. Receptors originate from a man aged 25-45 years with acute or convalescent COVID-19.

J is TRBJ1-1 and V is TRBV27; no reliable D call. Germline CDR1 MNHEY, CDR2 SMNVEV (reference sequence). V lost 10 bases and J 1 base, leaving 7 bases between the germline ends. This CDR3 region has 11 residues. In DNA form, the CDR3 reads TGTGCCACTCAGAAGAACACTGAAGCTTTCTTT. As protein: CATQKNTEAFF.

The chain combines TRBV4-1 with TRBJ2-3; 9 bases map to TRBD2. CDR1 is MGHRA, CDR2 YSYEKL, per germline. The CDR3 loop spans 15 amino acids. V trimming: 4 bases; J trimming: 5 bases; junction bases outside the gene matches: 7. The CDR3 sequence: CASSLGSGGKDTQYF. In DNA form, the CDR3 reads TGCGCCAGCAGCCTTGGTAGCGGGGGTAAAGATACGCAGTATTTT.

The rearrangement uses TRBV27 and TRBJ2-1, with 8 bases matching TRBD1. Germline V gene data show CDR1 as MNHEY and CDR2 as SMNVEV (reference sequence). The CDR3 totals 16 residues. Trimming at V came to 0 bases and at J to 4 bases, leaving 5 bases not matched to a gene. CDR3 nucleotides: TGTGCCAGCAGTTTATCGCGGGACAGGACATACAATGAGCAGTTCTTC. As protein: CASSLSRDRTYNEQFF.

This rearrangement joins TRBV19 to TRBJ1-5, with a possible D match to TRBD1 (5 bases). The V end was cut by 5 bases, the J end by 3 bases, with 17 bases between. Germline V CDR1 and CDR2: LNHDA, SQIVND (reference sequence). The CDR3 covers 16 residues. For the CDR3, the DNA is TGTGCCAGTAGTCCCGGGACTTTAGGGTTCAATCAGCCCCAGCATTTT. Translated, it gives CASSPGTLGFNQPQHF.

The chain links TRBV5-1 to TRBJ2-3; D remains ambiguous. V was trimmed by 3 bases and J by 4 bases, leaving 9 bases between them. CDR3 size: 13 residues. Germline V CDR1 and CDR2: SGHRS, YFSETQ. CDR3 nucleotides: TGCGCCAGCAGCTCAATACAACCAGATACGCAGTATTTT. Encoded protein: CASSSIQPDTQYF.

The chain combines TRBV30 with TRBJ1-6; tentatively, D is TRBD1 (5 bases). V was pared by 1 base and J by 7 bases, with 11 bases between. The V gene's germline CDR1 is GTSNPN and CDR2 SVGIG (reference sequence). CDR3 length: 14 residues. In DNA, the CDR3 is TGTGCCTGGAGTGGCGGGACGCTAAATTCACCCCTCCACTTT. This encodes CAWSGGTLNSPLHF.

This clone was counted between two and nine times. V usage is TRBV24-1 and J usage is TRBJ1-1, with 8 bases matching TRBD1. Germline CDR1 reads KGHDR; CDR2 reads SFDVKD. Germline trimming cut 6 bases from V and 0 bases from J; bases unmatched to any gene: 11. This CDR3 contains 17 residues. CDR3 DNA: TGTGCCACCAGTTTAAGAGACAGGGGAGTTATGAACACTGAAGCTTTCTTT. Protein sequence: CATSLRDRGVMNTEAFF.

The chain carries TRBV19 and TRBJ2-1; 7 positions agree with TRBD2. Germline V lookup: CDR1 LNHDA, CDR2 SQIVND (reference sequence). The junction had 10 bases not matched to a gene; V was cut back by 6 bases and J by 8 bases. This CDR3 spans 14 amino acids. CDR3 in amino acids: CASRGGVSGYEQFF. As DNA, the CDR3 is TGTGCCAGTAGGGGGGGGGTTAGCGGCTATGAGCAGTTCTTC.

The gene calls are TRBV11-2 and TRBJ2-1, with unresolved D. Between the trimmed V and J ends, which lost 2 bases and 11 bases, there was a span of 7 bases. In germline, CDR1 is SGHAT, CDR2 FQNNGV. CDR3 length: 11 residues. The DNA of the CDR3 is TGTGCCAGCAGCTTATTGCGGCAGCAGTTCTTC. This translates into CASSLLRQQFF.

This clone came up once. V usage is TRBV2 and J usage is TRBJ1-1; TRBD1 agrees at 8 bases. V lost 4 bases and J lost 1; bases outside the gene matches: 8. Germline lookup yields CDR1 SNHLY and CDR2 FYNNEI. This CDR3 comprises 16 residues. The CDR3 DNA is TGTGCCAGCAGTGTTGGGGACAGGTCGTCGAACACTGAAGCTTTCTTT. This gives the protein CASSVGDRSSNTEAFF. Full variable domain (missing parts from reference TRBV2 and TRBJ1-1): EPEVTQTPSHQVTQMGQEVILRCVPISNHLYFYWYRQILGQKVEFLVSFYNNEISEKSEIFDDQFSVERPDGSNFTLKIRSTKLEDSAMYFCASSVGDRSSNTEAFFGQGTRLTVV.

The chain couples TRBV3-1 (or the pseudogene TRBV3-2) to TRBJ1-2, with 7 nucleotides matching TRBD1. Trimming took 1 base from V and 5 from J; bases not matched to a gene: 7. The CDR3 is 15 amino acids. CDR1 and CDR2 from the germline V gene are LGHDT and YNNKEL (reference sequence). The CDR3 here is CASSQVSGGAYGYTF. The DNA for the CDR3 is TGTGCCAGCAGCCAAGTGTCAGGGGGAGCGTATGGCTACACCTTC.

In its sample, this clone was seen a few times. This rearrangement joins TRBV7-2 to TRBJ1-2; 7 positions agree with TRBD1. Germline V gene sequence: CDR1 SGHTA, CDR2 FQGNSA. Germline trimming cut 4 bases from V and 8 bases from J; bases unmatched to any gene: 7. CDR3 size: 13 residues. In nucleotides, the CDR3 is TGTGCCAGCAGCTCCGACAGGGTACGCGGCTACACCTTC. Translated: CASSSDRVRGYTF.

The CDR3, as DNA: TGTGCCAGCAGTTACGGGTGGGGGCAGTCTCAAAAACTGTTTTTT. This sequence encodes CASSYGWGQSQKLFF. The chain employs TRBV6-6 and TRBJ1-4; weak D call: TRBD1 (6 bases). V was shortened by 2 bases and J by 9 bases, with 16 bases between the two germline ends. Germline CDR1 and CDR2: MNHNY and SVGAGI (reference sequence). The CDR3 totals 15 residues.

The chain couples TRBV6-5 to TRBJ1-5; D is perhaps TRBD1 (6 bases). Germline V gene data show CDR1 as MNHEY and CDR2 as SVGAGI. V lost 6 bases and J lost 2, with 11 bases in between. This CDR3 has 14 amino acids. The CDR3 spells CASSRNRGNQPQHF. The CDR3 DNA sequence: TGTGCCAGCAGCCGAAACAGGGGCAATCAGCCCCAGCATTTT.

The chain has TRBV7-3 and TRBJ2-1, with 11 bases aligning to TRBD1. This CDR3 region has 15 residues. The ends lost 5 bases at V and 9 bases at J; junction bases unmatched: 9. Germline V lookup: CDR1 SGHTA, CDR2 FQGTGA. The CDR3 coding sequence is TGTGCCAGCAGCCCTAACGGACAGGGGGCTTCTGAGCAGTTCTTC. Protein product: CASSPNGQGASEQFF.

V and J are TRBV5-4 and TRBJ1-1, with 7 bases that match TRBD1. The CDR3 is 16 residues long. Germline CDR1 reads SGHNT; CDR2 reads YYREEE (reference sequence). With V trimmed by 4 bases and J by 2 bases, 11 bases remained unmatched. CDR3 DNA sequence: TGTGCCAGCAGCCATCGAATCCAGGGGGGTAACACTGAAGCTTTCTTT. Translated, it gives CASSHRIQGGNTEAFF.